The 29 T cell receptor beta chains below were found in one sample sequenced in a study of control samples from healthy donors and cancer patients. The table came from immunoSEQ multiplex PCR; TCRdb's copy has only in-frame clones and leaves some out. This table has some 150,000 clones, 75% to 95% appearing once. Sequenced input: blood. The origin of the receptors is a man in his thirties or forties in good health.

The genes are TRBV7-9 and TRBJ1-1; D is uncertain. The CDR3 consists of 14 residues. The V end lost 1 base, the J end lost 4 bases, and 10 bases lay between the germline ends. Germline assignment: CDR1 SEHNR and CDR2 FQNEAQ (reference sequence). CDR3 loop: CASSLDSRITEAFF. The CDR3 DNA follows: TGTGCCAGCAGCTTAGACAGTCGGATCACTGAAGCTTTCTTT.

As DNA, the CDR3 is TGTGCCAGCAGTTCCCAGGGCGGGGGCACGGGCTATGGCTACACCTTC. Protein: CASSSQGGGTGYGYTF. V is TRBV28 and J is TRBJ1-2, with a tentative D call TRBD1 (6 bases). Germline V gene data show CDR1 as MDHEN and CDR2 as SYDVKM. With 4 bases removed from V and 4 bases from J, the gap between germline ends came to 19 bases. The CDR3 length is 16 residues.

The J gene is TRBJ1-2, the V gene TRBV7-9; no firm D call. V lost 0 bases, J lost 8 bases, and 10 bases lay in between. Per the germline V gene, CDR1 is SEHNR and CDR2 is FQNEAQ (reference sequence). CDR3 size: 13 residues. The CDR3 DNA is TGTGCCAGCAGCTTAGCATCGGGGTTAGGCTACACCTTC. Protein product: CASSLASGLGYTF.

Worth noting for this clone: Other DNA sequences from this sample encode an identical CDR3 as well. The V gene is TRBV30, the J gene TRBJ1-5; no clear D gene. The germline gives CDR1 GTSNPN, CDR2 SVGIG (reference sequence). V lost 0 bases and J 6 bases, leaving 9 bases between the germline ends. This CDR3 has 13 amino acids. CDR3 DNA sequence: TGTGCCTGGAGTGTACAAGGTACTCAGCCCCAGCATTTT. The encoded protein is CAWSVQGTQPQHF.

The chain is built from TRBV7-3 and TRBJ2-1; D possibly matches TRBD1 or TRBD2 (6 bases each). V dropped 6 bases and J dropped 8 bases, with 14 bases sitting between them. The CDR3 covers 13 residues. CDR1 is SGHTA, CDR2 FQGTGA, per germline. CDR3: CASSWGPGDEQFF. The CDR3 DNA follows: TGTGCCAGCAGTTGGGGGCCGGGGGATGAGCAGTTCTTC.

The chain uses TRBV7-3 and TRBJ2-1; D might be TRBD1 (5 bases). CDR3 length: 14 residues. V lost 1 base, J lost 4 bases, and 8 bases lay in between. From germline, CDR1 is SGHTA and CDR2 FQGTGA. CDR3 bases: TGTGCCAGCAGCTTAATGGCAGGGTACAATGAGCAGTTCTTC. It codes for CASSLMAGYNEQFF.

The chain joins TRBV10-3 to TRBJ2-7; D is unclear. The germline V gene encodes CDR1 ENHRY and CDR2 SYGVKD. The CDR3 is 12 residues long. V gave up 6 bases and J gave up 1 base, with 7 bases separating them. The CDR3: CAIREFSYEQYF. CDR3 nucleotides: TGTGCCATCAGGGAATTTTCCTACGAGCAGTACTTC.

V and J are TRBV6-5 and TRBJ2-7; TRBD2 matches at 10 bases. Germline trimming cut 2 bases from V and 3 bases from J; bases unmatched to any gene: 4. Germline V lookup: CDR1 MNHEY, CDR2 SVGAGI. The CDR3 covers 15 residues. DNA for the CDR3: TGTGCCAGCAGTTACGGGGCTAGCGGGGGCTACGAGCAGTACTTC. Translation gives CASSYGASGGYEQYF.

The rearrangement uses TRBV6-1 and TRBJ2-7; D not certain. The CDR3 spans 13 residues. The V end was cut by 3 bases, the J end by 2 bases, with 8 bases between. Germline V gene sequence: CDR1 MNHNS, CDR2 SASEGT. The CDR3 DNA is TGTGCCAGCAGTGACCCTCCTGCCTACGAGCAGTACTTC. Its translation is CASSDPPAYEQYF.

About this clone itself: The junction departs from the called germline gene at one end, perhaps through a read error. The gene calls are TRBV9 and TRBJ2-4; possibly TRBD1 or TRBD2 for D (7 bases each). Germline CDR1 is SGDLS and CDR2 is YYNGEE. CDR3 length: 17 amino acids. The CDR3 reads CARNSGGARGGYNIQYF. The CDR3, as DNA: TGCGCCCGCAACTCTGGGGGGGCCCGAGGGGGCTACAACATTCAGTACTTC.

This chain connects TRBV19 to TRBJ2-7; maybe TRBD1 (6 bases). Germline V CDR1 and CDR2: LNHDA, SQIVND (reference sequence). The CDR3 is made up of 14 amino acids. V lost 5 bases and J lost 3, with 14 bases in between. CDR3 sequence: CASSGRQDSYEQYF. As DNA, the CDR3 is TGTGCCAGTAGTGGGCGGCAGGACAGCTACGAGCAGTACTTC. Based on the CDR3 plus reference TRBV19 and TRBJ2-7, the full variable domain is DGGITQSPKYLFRKEGQNVTLSCEQNLNHDAMYWYRQDPGQGLRLIYYSQIVNDFQKGDIAEGYSVSREKKESFPLTVTSAQKNPTAFYLCASSGRQDSYEQYFGPGTRLTVT.

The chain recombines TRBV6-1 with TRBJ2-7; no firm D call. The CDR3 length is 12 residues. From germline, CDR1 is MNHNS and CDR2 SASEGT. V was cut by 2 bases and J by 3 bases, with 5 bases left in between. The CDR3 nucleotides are TGTGCCAGCAGTGAATCCAACTACGAGCAGTACTTC. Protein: CASSESNYEQYF.

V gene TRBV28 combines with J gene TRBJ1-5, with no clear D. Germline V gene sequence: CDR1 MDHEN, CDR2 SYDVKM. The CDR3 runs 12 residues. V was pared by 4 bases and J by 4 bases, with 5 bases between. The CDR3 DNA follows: TGTGCCAGCAGTTCCGTAAATCAGCCCCAGCATTTT. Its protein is CASSSVNQPQHF.

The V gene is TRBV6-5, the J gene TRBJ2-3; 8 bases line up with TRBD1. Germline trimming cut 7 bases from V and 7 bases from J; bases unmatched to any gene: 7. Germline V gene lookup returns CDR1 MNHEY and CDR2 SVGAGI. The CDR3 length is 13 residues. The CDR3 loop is CASTGTGRNTQYF. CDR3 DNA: TGTGCCAGCACAGGGACAGGTCGGAATACGCAGTATTTT.

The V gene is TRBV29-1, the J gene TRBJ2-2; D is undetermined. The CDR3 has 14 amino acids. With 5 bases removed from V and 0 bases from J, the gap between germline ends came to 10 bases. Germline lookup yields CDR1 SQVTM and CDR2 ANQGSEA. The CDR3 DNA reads TGCAGCGTTTCCACCGCTGCGAACACCGGGGAGCTGTTTTTT. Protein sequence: CSVSTAANTGELFF.

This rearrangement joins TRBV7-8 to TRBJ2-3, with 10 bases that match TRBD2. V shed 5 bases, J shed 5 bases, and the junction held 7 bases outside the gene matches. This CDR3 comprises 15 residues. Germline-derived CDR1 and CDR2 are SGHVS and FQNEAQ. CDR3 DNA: TGTGCCAGCAGCACCAGCGGGGGGGCCAGAGATACGCAGTATTTT. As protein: CASSTSGGARDTQYF.

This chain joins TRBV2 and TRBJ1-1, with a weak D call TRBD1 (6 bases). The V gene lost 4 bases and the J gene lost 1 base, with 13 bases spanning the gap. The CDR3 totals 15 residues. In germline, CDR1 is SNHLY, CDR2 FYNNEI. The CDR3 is CASSVLQGRNTEAFF. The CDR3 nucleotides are TGTGCCAGCAGTGTACTACAGGGTCGGAACACTGAAGCTTTCTTT.

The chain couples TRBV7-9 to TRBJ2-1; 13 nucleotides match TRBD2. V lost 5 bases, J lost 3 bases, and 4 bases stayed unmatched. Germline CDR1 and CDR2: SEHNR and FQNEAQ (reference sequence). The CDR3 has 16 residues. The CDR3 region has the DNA TGTGCCAGCAGCCGGACTAGCGGGGGTATCTACAATGAGCAGTTCTTC. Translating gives CASSRTSGGIYNEQFF.

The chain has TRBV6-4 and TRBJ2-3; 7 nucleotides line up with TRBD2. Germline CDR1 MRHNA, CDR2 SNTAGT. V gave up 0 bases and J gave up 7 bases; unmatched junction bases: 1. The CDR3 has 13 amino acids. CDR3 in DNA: TGTGCCAGCAGTGACTCGCGGGGGAATACGCAGTATTTT. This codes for CASSDSRGNTQYF.

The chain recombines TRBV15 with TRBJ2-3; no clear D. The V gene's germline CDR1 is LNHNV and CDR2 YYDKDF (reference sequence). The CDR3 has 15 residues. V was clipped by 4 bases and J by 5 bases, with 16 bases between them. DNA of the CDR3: TGTGCCACCAGCACCTCGACTCTTGATGTAGATACGCAGTATTTT. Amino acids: CATSTSTLDVDTQYF.

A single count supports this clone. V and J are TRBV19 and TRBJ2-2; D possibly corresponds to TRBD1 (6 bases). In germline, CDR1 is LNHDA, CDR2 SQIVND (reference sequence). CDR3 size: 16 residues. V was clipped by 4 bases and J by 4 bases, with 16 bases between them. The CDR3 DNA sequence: TGTGCCAGTAGTAATACAGGGTCAAGGGCCACCGGGGAGCTGTTTTTT. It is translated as CASSNTGSRATGELFF.

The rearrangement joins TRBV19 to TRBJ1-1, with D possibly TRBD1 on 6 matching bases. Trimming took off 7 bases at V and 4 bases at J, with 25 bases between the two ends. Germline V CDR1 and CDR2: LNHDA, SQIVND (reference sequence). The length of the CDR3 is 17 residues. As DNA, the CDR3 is TGTGCCAGTATCAATTTCGGCGGGGGGCTTATTAGCACTGAAGCTTTCTTT. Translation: CASINFGGGLISTEAFF.

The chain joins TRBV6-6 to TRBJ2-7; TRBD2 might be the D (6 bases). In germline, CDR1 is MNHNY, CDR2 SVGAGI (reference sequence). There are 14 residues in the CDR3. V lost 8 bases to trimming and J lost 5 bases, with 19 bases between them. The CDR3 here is CASAPASEGHEQYF. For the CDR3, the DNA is TGTGCCAGCGCGCCGGCTAGCGAAGGCCACGAGCAGTACTTC.

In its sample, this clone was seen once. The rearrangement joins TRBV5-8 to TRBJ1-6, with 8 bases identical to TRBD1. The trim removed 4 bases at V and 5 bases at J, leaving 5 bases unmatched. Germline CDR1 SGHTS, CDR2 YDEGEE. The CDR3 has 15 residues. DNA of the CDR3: TGTGCCAGCAGCCCAAGGACAGGGCATAATTCACCCCTCCACTTT. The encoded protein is CASSPRTGHNSPLHF.

DNA for the CDR3: TGTGCCAGCAGCTCCATAGCGGGGGGGGGCACAGATACGCAGTATTTT. Translating it yields CASSSIAGGGTDTQYF. The V and J genes are TRBV5-4 and TRBJ2-3, with 11 nucleotides matching TRBD2. Per the germline V gene, CDR1 is SGHNT and CDR2 is YYREEE (reference sequence). The CDR3 length is 16 residues. J was trimmed by 1 base and V by 3 bases; bases with no gene match: 4.

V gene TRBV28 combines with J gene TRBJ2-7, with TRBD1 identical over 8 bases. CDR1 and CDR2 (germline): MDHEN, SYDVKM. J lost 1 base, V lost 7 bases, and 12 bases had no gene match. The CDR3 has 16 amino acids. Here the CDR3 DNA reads TGTGCCAGCAAAAAAATAAAAGACAGGGGATCCTACGAGCAGTACTTC. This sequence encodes CASKKIKDRGSYEQYF.

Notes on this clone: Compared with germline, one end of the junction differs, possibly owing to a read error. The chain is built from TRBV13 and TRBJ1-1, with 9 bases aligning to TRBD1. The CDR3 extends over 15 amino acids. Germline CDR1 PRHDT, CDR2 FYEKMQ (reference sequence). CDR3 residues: CASSLGGTGRTEAFF. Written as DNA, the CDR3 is TGTGCCAGCAGCCTAGGAGGGACAGGGCGCACTGAAGCTTTCTTT.

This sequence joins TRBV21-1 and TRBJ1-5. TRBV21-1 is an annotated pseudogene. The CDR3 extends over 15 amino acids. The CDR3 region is CASSTSGGGRQPQHF. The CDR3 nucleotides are TGTGCCAGCAGCACATCAGGGGGGGGTAGGCAGCCCCAGCATTTT.

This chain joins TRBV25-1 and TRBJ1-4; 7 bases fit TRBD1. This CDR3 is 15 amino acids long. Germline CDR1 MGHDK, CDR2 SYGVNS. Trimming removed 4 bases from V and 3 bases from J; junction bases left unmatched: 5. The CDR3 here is CASSATGLANEKLFF. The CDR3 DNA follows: TGTGCCAGCAGTGCGACAGGGTTGGCTAATGAAAAACTGTTTTTT.